The clone carrying this TCR beta chain came up many times. The antigen is undetermined. The record originates from a study of CD8+CD57+ T cells in acquired aplastic anemia. For the study at large: An average of around 3.5 ug of DNA was obtained from sorted CD4+ and CD8+ cells. Findings and limits, study-wide: Researchers report that about 28 CD8+ CDR3 sequences appeared in both patients and controls.

This CDR3 spans 13 amino acids. V lost 5 bases to trimming and J lost 8 bases, with 15 bases between them. Germline loops: CDR1 SGHTA, CDR2 FQGTGA. Those patients picked for sequencing had displayed CD8+CD57+ cell expansion on flow cytometry. Profiling of TCR beta VDJ combinations and CDR3 sequences used genomic DNA as template. TCRdb recomputed calls from the reads with MiXCR, one row per CDR3 protein. The sample shows about 120,000 distinct CDR3 sequences, 30% to 45% of them seen only once. The specimen sequenced was sorted CD4+, CD8+, or CD8+CD57+ T cells (not recorded which) from PBMCs. J is TRBJ1-2 and V is TRBV7-3, with D possibly matching TRBD1 (6 bases). This receptor was obtained from a human donor with aplastic anemia. The CDR3 nucleotides read TGTGCCAGCAGCCAACAGGGACTGAAGGGCTACACCTTC. It translates to CASSQQGLKGYTF.